The entry that follows covers one T cell receptor (beta chain) sequence. This clonotype was counted at least ten times. Which antigen it targets is not known. The sample holds no much larger clone one base away, and base qualities are not on file. After removal of 5 bases from V and 6 bases from J, the junction retains 16 bases not matched to a gene. Its CDR3 holds 16 amino acids, cysteine through phenylalanine. Left in the record is the CDR3 DNA by itself, 48 bases read in frame from the first base. As encoded in the germline V gene, CDR1 is SGHTA while CDR2 is FQGTGA. Ficoll-Paque density gradient centrifugation was used to isolate PBMCs. The sequencer was an Illumina NovaSeq 6000. TCRalpha and TCRbeta cDNA libraries were constructed by 5'RACE with constant-segment primers, with sample barcodes and unique molecular identifiers being introduced. Trizol reagent was used to extract RNA from every sample. Library amplification was performed in two PCR steps, and a second sample barcode and Illumina TruSeq adapters were introduced in the second step. Sequencing of libraries was performed on an Illumina NovaSeq with 2 x 150 bp paired-end reads. Per the authors' processing: Reads were demultiplexed and collapsed into UMI-guided consensus sequences with migec v1.2.7. Using mixcr v2.1.11, UMI consensuses were aligned to TRA and TRB V and J templates and then assembled into clonotypes. Clonotypes were classified as expanded or contracted when called significant by both edgeR and NoisET, with noise models trained on biological replicates. For edgeR calls, the thresholds were a false discovery rate-adjusted p below 0.01 and a log2 fold-change of 1. As an exploratory analysis of dynamics, max-normalized trajectories of the 1000 most abundant clonotypes were examined with PCA combined with hierarchical clustering. Separately sequenced CD4+ and CD8+ repertoires were used to assign a CD4 or CD8 phenotype to each responding clone. TCRdb itself trimmed the public reads at Q25 with fastp, ran MiXCR and retained productive beta chains. Identical CDR3 protein sequences are pooled into one entry, listed with their most common genes and DNA. TCRdb, not the authors, supplied the V and J calls. Here the sample has over 120,000 distinct CDR3 sequences; 6% to 7% occur a single time. Just over 2% of the sample is held by the ten biggest clonotypes.

The source of the sample is a study of T-cell memory formation after mild COVID-19 (dated by TCRdb to the early 2020s). A note on the overall study: Most TCR sequence clusters were specific to one of the two donors. In two donors, T-cell clones that expanded and contracted after mild COVID-19 were tracked by sequencing TCRalpha and TCRbeta repertoires over time. The cohort was made up of two young adult volunteers, one female and one male, who were previously healthy.

What the work shows at the level of the full study, not this receptor alone: Contracting CD4+ clones turned up mainly in the CM and EM memory subsets, whereas EMRA was where CD8+ clones were enriched. SARS-CoV-2 specificity was not confirmed for the second-wave clones peaking on day 37. The study covered only two mild cases, and larger cohorts including severe cases with pre-infection samples were considered necessary. Clones that contracted from day 15 to 85 showed balanced CD4/CD8 phenotypes, whereas a second wave of clones that expanded from day 15 to 37 leaned towards CD4+. Some responding clones were detected in pre-infection memory, which suggested that pre-existing cross-reactive memory T cells had joined the SARS-CoV-2 response.

The sequencing input was PBMCs or a T cell subset sorted from them (not recorded which). This chain joins TRBV7-3 to TRBJ2-7; 7 junctional bases match TRBD2. The receptor's source is an adult woman who had mild COVID-19 (a few samples of this study predate the infection). The sample titles of this study are shuffled in the database, so cell type and time point are left out; the donor was told from shared clones. DNA sequence: TGTGCCAGCAGCCCCGGGGGGAGCGTTCAAATGCGCGAGCAGTACTTC. Translated, it gives CASSPGGSVQMREQYF.